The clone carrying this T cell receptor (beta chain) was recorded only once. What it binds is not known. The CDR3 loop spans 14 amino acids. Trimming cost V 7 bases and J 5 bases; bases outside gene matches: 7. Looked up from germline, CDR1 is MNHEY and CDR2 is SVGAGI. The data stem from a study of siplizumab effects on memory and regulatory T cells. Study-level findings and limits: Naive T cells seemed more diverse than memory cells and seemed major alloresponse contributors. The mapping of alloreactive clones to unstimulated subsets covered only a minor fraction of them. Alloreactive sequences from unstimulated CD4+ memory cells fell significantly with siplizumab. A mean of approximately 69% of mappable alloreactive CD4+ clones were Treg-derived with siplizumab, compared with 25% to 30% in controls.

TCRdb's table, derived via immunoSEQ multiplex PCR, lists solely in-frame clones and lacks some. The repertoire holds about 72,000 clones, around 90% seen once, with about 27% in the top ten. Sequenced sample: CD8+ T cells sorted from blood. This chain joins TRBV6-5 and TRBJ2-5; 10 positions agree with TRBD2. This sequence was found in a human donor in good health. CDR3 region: CASKPGLARETQYF. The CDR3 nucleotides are TGTGCCAGCAAACCGGGACTAGCGCGGGAGACCCAGTACTTC.